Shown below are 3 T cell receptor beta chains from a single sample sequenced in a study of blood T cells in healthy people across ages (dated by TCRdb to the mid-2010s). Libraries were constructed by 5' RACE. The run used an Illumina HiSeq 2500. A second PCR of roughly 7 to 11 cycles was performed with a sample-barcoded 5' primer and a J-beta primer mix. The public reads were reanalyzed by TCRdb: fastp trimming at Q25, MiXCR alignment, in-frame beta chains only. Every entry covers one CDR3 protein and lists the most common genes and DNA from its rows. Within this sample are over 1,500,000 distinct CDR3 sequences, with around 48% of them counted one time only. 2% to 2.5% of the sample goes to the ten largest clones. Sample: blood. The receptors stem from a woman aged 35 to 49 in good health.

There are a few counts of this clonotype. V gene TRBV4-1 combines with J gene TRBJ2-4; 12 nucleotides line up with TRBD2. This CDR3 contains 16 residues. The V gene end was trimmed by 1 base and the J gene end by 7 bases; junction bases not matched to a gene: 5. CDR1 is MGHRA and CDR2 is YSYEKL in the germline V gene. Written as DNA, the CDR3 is TGCGCCAGCAGCCAAGCCCGGACTAGCGGGGTCAACATTCAGTACTTC. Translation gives CASSQARTSGVNIQYF.

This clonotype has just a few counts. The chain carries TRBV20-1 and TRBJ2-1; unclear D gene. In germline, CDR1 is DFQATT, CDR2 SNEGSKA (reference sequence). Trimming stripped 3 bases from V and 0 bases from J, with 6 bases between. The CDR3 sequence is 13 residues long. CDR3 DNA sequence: TGCAGTGCTAGGTCGGACTCCTACAATGAGCAGTTCTTC. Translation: CSARSDSYNEQFF.

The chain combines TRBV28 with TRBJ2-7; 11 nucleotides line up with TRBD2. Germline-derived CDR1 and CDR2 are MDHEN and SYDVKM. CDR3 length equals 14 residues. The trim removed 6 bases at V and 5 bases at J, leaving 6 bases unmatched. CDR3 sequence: CASSQASGGNEQYF. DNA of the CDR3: TGTGCCAGCAGCCAAGCTAGCGGGGGGAACGAGCAGTACTTC.